The next 30 T cell receptor beta chains were all read from a single sample in a study of T-cell reconstitution after alpha-beta-depleted transplantation in children. A TCRbeta library incorporating unique molecular identifiers was prepared. TCRdb re-analysed the PCR reads in MiXCR, keeping a single row per CDR3 protein. Of about 420,000 distinct CDR3 sequences in the sample, approximately 11% are singletons; the top ten hold roughly 6%. Source: PBMCs from the stem cell graft donor, taken from the stem cell graft. The receptors shown here come from a human donor who donated a stem cell graft to a child with acute myeloid leukemia.

This clonotype was seen repeatedly, ten times or more. The rearrangement uses TRBV6-5 and TRBJ1-1; perhaps TRBD1 as D (5 bases). V was trimmed by 4 bases and J by 4 bases, leaving 13 bases between them. Per the germline V gene, CDR1 is MNHEY and CDR2 is SVGAGI. The CDR3 totals 14 residues. The CDR3 region has the DNA TGTGCCAGCAGTTTGGGGGGTGGTCGCACTGAAGCTTTCTTT. This sequence encodes CASSLGGGRTEAFF.

This clonotype has at least ten counts. V usage is TRBV12-3 or TRBV12-4 and J usage is TRBJ2-1; D unclear. The V end lost 5 bases, the J end lost 0 bases, and 11 bases lay between the germline ends. CDR3 length: 15 residues. In DNA, the CDR3 is TGTGCCAGCAGTAGCTCCGGAAGCTCCTACAATGAGCAGTTCTTC. This sequence encodes CASSSSGSSYNEQFF.

V and J are TRBV20-1 and TRBJ1-4; D gene uncertain. Germline V gene data show CDR1 as DFQATT and CDR2 as SNEGSKA (reference sequence). With 0 bases removed from V and 6 bases from J, the gap between germline ends came to 11 bases. This CDR3 is 14 amino acids long. The CDR3 is CSARDAARDEKLFF. The CDR3 nucleotides read TGCAGTGCTAGAGACGCCGCGAGGGATGAAAAACTGTTTTTT.

This clonotype showed up many times. CDR3 in DNA: TGTGCCACCCAGAGAACAGGGTATGAGAATCAGCCCCAGCATTTT. This codes for CATQRTGYENQPQHF. The chain employs TRBV10-3 and TRBJ1-5; tentative D call: TRBD1 (6 bases). Germline V lookup: CDR1 ENHRY, CDR2 SYGVKD. Trimming stripped 10 bases from V and 4 bases from J, with 20 bases between. The CDR3 is made up of 15 amino acids.

This chain uses TRBV12-5 with TRBJ2-7, with TRBD1 identical over 9 bases. Germline lookup yields CDR1 LGHNT and CDR2 FRNRAP. This CDR3 has 14 residues. J gave up 2 bases and V 6 bases, and 5 bases lay outside the gene matches. CDR3 protein: CASGRTGVAYEQYF. The CDR3 nucleotides read TGTGCTAGTGGCCGGACAGGGGTTGCCTACGAGCAGTACTTC.

The chain carries TRBV6-1 and TRBJ1-5; tentatively, D is TRBD1 (6 bases). V lost 5 bases and J lost 0, with 11 bases in between. Germline CDR1 is MNHNS and CDR2 is SASEGT. This CDR3 contains 15 residues. The CDR3 reads CASSLTGSSNQPQHF. The DNA of the CDR3 is TGTGCCAGCAGTTTAACAGGGTCTAGCAATCAGCCCCAGCATTTT.

DNA for the CDR3: TGTGCCTGGAGTATGTCTAGCGGGAGCGGTGGGACCCAGTACTTC. This gives the protein CAWSMSSGSGGTQYF. The genes are TRBV30 and TRBJ2-5; 10 bases agree with TRBD2. The germline V gene has CDR1 GTSNPN and CDR2 SVGIG (reference sequence). V shed 2 bases and J 7 bases; nucleotides not matched to a gene: 10. CDR3 length: 15 residues.

The genes are TRBV6-5 and TRBJ1-2; TRBD1 agrees at 7 bases. Germline V gene data show CDR1 as MNHEY and CDR2 as SVGAGI. The CDR3 is 15 amino acids. The J segment lost 8 bases and the V segment lost 2 bases, leaving 11 bases of the junction unmatched. CDR3 sequence: CASSYTTGADEGYTF. The CDR3, as DNA: TGTGCCAGCAGTTACACTACAGGGGCTGATGAAGGCTACACCTTC.

The chain links TRBV2 to TRBJ2-2; 8 bases fit TRBD1. Germline CDR1 SNHLY, CDR2 FYNNEI. The J segment lost 5 bases and the V segment lost 6 bases, leaving 11 bases of the junction unmatched. The CDR3 spans 16 residues. The CDR3 sequence is CASRKPGGVGTGELFF. Here the CDR3 DNA reads TGTGCCAGCAGAAAACCAGGGGGCGTGGGGACCGGGGAGCTGTTTTTT.

The sample holds many counts of this clonotype. This chain connects TRBV5-1 to TRBJ2-2, with D maybe TRBD2 (5 bases). V lost 4 bases to trimming and J lost 6 bases, with 7 bases between them. This CDR3 has 12 residues. Germline V gene lookup returns CDR1 SGHRS and CDR2 YFSETQ. The DNA for the CDR3 is TGCGCCAGCAGCACGGAGGCCGGGGAGCTGTTTTTT. Translating it yields CASSTEAGELFF.

This clonotype came up many times. This chain uses TRBV5-1 with TRBJ2-1; D is possibly TRBD1 or TRBD2 (5 bases each). Germline V CDR1 and CDR2: SGHRS, YFSETQ. The length of the CDR3 is 15 residues. Trimming removed 7 bases at V and 4 bases at J, with 18 bases between. CDR3 sequence reads: CASHPGDGPYNEQFF. CDR3 coding DNA: TGCGCCAGCCACCCCGGGGACGGGCCATACAATGAGCAGTTCTTC.

The rearrangement joins TRBV20-1 to TRBJ2-1; the D is unclear. The V and J ends lost 0 bases and 2 bases respectively, with 11 bases between them. The germline CDR1 and CDR2 sequences are DFQATT and SNEGSKA (reference sequence). The CDR3 runs to 15 residues. The CDR3 region is CSARDLALTYNEQFF. The CDR3, as DNA: TGCAGTGCTAGAGATCTCGCGCTTACCTACAATGAGCAGTTCTTC.

The gene calls are TRBV6-5 and TRBJ1-2; TRBD1 agrees at 10 bases. The J segment lost 8 bases and the V segment lost 4 bases, leaving 10 bases of the junction unmatched. Germline values: CDR1 MNHEY, CDR2 SVGAGI. This CDR3 is 15 amino acids long. The CDR3 sequence is CASSWGRDRGSGYTF. CDR3 DNA sequence: TGTGCCAGCAGTTGGGGGCGGGACAGGGGATCGGGCTACACCTTC.

The rearrangement links TRBV4-1 to TRBJ1-4, with 9 bases that match TRBD1. The ends lost 3 bases at V and 8 bases at J; junction bases unmatched: 7. The V gene's germline CDR1 is MGHRA and CDR2 YSYEKL. The CDR3 runs to 15 residues. CDR3 nucleotides: TGCGCCAGCAGCCAGCTGGACAGGGGCGGGGAAAAACTGTTTTTT. This gives the protein CASSQLDRGGEKLFF.

This clonotype was observed a handful of times. The chain uses TRBV3-1 and TRBJ2-1, with D perhaps matching TRBD1 (6 bases). Germline V gene lookup returns CDR1 LGHDT and CDR2 YNNKEL (reference sequence). The CDR3 contains 15 residues. V dropped 1 base and J dropped 2 bases, with 9 bases sitting between them. CDR3 sequence (DNA): TGTGCCAGCAGCCAAGTCCAGGGGACCTACAATGAGCAGTTCTTC. Amino acid sequence: CASSQVQGTYNEQFF.

The gene calls are TRBV5-6 and TRBJ2-2, with 9 bases aligning to TRBD2. After removal of 1 base from V and 1 base from J, the junction contained 8 bases not matched to a gene. Per germline, CDR1 SGHDT and CDR2 YYEEEE. The CDR3 consists of 18 residues. In nucleotides, the CDR3 is TGTGCCAGCAGCTTGTTTGTAGCGGGGGTCCAGAACACCGGGGAGCTGTTTTTT. It is translated as CASSLFVAGVQNTGELFF.

The rearrangement links TRBV12-3 or TRBV12-4 to TRBJ2-1, with 12 bases lining up with TRBD2. The J segment lost 2 bases and the V segment lost 7 bases, leaving 15 bases of the junction unmatched. The CDR3 runs 19 residues. CDR3 sequence: CASTSSALAGGFTYNEQFF. The CDR3 nucleotides are TGTGCCAGCACTAGTAGCGCGCTAGCGGGGGGGTTCACCTACAATGAGCAGTTCTTC.

The chain couples TRBV7-9 to TRBJ2-1, with 11 bases identical to TRBD2. V was clipped by 8 bases and J by 4 bases; unmatched bases: 7. The CDR3 is 15 residues long. The germline V gene encodes CDR1 SEHNR and CDR2 FQNEAQ (reference sequence). CDR3 sequence (DNA): TGTGCCAGCGGGGCACTAGCGGGGGAGTACAATGAGCAGTTCTTC. It translates to CASGALAGEYNEQFF. The whole variable domain, remainder taken from reference TRBV7-9 and TRBJ2-1, is DTGVSQNPRHKITKRGQNVTFRCDPISEHNRLYWYRQTLGQGPEFLTYFQNEAQLEKSRLLSDRFSAERPKGSFSTLEIQRTEQGDSAMYLCASGALAGEYNEQFFGPGTRLTVL.

Ten or more counts support this clonotype. This chain links TRBV7-3 with TRBJ2-1, with unresolved D. Germline V gene data show CDR1 as SGHTA and CDR2 as FQGTGA. Deletions cut 5 bases from V and 6 bases from J, with 14 bases between. The CDR3 totals 14 residues. The CDR3 region has the DNA TGTGCCAGCAGCAAAGATGAGACGATCAATGAGCAGTTCTTC. It translates to CASSKDETINEQFF.

The gene calls are TRBV2 and TRBJ2-2, with a weak D call TRBD1 (5 bases). Germline loops: CDR1 SNHLY, CDR2 FYNNEI. The CDR3 has 13 residues. V was trimmed by 4 bases and J by 7 bases, leaving 10 bases between them. For the CDR3, the DNA is TGTGCCAGCAGTGCCGCAGGGTTCGGGGAGCTGTTTTTT. Encoded protein: CASSAAGFGELFF.

This clonotype has a handful of counts. The V and J genes are TRBV15 and TRBJ2-7; D remains unclear. Trimming stripped 4 bases from V and 3 bases from J, with 13 bases between. In germline, CDR1 is LNHNV, CDR2 YYDKDF (reference sequence). The CDR3 is 14 residues long. The CDR3 DNA is TGTGCCACCAGCACTCCCTTGGAACGCTACGAGCAGTACTTC. It codes for CATSTPLERYEQYF.

This clonotype was detected only a few times. The genes are TRBV5-1 and TRBJ2-3; D is unresolved. The CDR3 totals 14 residues. Trimming pared 3 bases from V and 2 bases from J, leaving 10 bases between. The V gene's germline CDR1 is SGHRS and CDR2 YFSETQ. The CDR3 bases are TGCGCCAGCAGCTGGCAAAGGATCACAGATACGCAGTATTTT. Its protein is CASSWQRITDTQYF.

This sequence joins TRBV5-6 and TRBJ2-7; D unclear. Trimming took off 4 bases at V and 0 bases at J, with 11 bases between the two ends. The CDR3 sequence is 14 residues long. Germline CDR1 reads SGHDT; CDR2 reads YYEEEE. Here the CDR3 DNA reads TGTGCCAGCAGCGATAGCAGAATCTCCTACGAGCAGTACGTC. Translating gives CASSDSRISYEQYV.

V usage is TRBV27 and J usage is TRBJ1-6; D possibly corresponds to TRBD1 (5 bases). The CDR3 totals 16 residues. Germline V lookup: CDR1 MNHEY, CDR2 SMNVEV (reference sequence). Trimming left V 1 base short and J 5 bases short, with 12 bases between. The CDR3 here is CASSLYMGDDNSPLHF. For the CDR3, the DNA is TGTGCCAGCAGTTTATATATGGGGGACGATAATTCACCCCTCCACTTT.

The table lists this clonotype with a few counts. This sequence joins TRBV10-3 and TRBJ1-2; 7 bases are a match to TRBD1. The V and J ends lost 4 bases and 8 bases, in that order; junction bases with no gene match: 7. The CDR3 covers 13 residues. Germline V gives CDR1 ENHRY, CDR2 SYGVKD. CDR3 DNA: TGTGCCATCAGTGCAGACAGGGCGTCGGGCTACACCTTC. Translation gives CAISADRASGYTF.

In its sample, this clonotype was seen a few times. The chain joins TRBV4-1 to TRBJ1-5; D gene unclear. Germline lookup yields CDR1 MGHRA and CDR2 YSYEKL. CDR3 length equals 14 residues. The V and J ends lost 1 base and 3 bases respectively, with 7 bases between them. The CDR3: CASSQAGNNQPQHF. The DNA of the CDR3 is TGCGCCAGCAGCCAAGCAGGAAACAATCAGCCCCAGCATTTT.

This clonotype was seen a few times. The chain employs TRBV5-1 and TRBJ2-2; 16 positions agree with TRBD2. V shed 4 bases, J shed 6 bases, and the junction held 3 bases outside the gene matches. The germline gives CDR1 SGHRS, CDR2 YFSETQ. The CDR3 length is 16 residues. CDR3 bases: TGCGCCAGCAGCGCGGGACTAGCGGGAGGGCCCGGGGAGCTGTTTTTT. Translating it yields CASSAGLAGGPGELFF. Combining the CDR3 with reference TRBV5-1 and TRBJ2-2 gives the whole variable domain KAGVTQTPRYLIKTRGQQVTLSCSPISGHRSVSWYQQTPGQGLQFLFEYFSETQRNKGNFPGRFSGRQFSNSRSEMNVSTLELGDSALYLCASSAGLAGGPGELFFGEGSRLTVL.

In its sample, this clonotype was seen a few times. The genes are TRBV12-5 and TRBJ2-3; the match to TRBD2 covers 12 bases. The CDR3 loop spans 23 amino acids. V shed 3 bases and J 2 bases; nucleotides not matched to a gene: 24. Looked up from germline, CDR1 is LGHNT and CDR2 is FRNRAP. CDR3 amino acids: CASGFGTTGLYPSGRADTDTQYF. The CDR3 DNA reads TGTGCTAGTGGTTTTGGAACGACAGGGTTGTACCCTAGCGGGAGGGCCGACACAGATACGCAGTATTTT.

This clonotype has at least ten counts. The chain joins TRBV4-1 to TRBJ2-7; D is perhaps TRBD2 (6 bases). This CDR3 spans 15 amino acids. Germline V gene data show CDR1 as MGHRA and CDR2 as YSYEKL. V lost 3 bases and J lost 7, with 19 bases in between. The CDR3 region has the DNA TGCGCCAGCAGCCATAGGGCTAGCGATCCCCTTGAGCAGTACTTC. As protein: CASSHRASDPLEQYF.

The rearrangement uses TRBV20-1 and TRBJ1-2, with unresolved D. CDR3 length: 15 amino acids. Germline V lookup: CDR1 DFQATT, CDR2 SNEGSKA (reference sequence). Trimming removed 1 base from V and 3 bases from J, with 15 bases in between. DNA for the CDR3: TGCAGTGCTAGAGTAGGACTCGCAGTAGACTATGGCTACACCTTC. Translation gives CSARVGLAVDYGYTF.